The next 10 T cell receptor beta chains were all read from a single sample in a study of technical replicates of blood from a few donors. Some clones are missing from TCRdb's copy, which holds only in-frame ones; the method was immunoSEQ multiplex PCR. The repertoire holds some 89,000 clones, with approximately 95% as singletons. The specimen was T cells isolated from PBMCs. The receptors come from a human donor in good health.

This chain joins TRBV19 and TRBJ1-1; 8 nucleotides align to TRBD1. With 3 bases clipped from V and 3 bases from J, the junction kept 6 bases outside the gene matches. This CDR3 has 15 amino acids. CDR1 and CDR2 from the germline V gene are LNHDA and SQIVND (reference sequence). CDR3 DNA sequence: TGTGCCAGTAGTATTGGCAGGGGACAGGACACTGAAGCTTTCTTT. Translating gives CASSIGRGQDTEAFF.

The chain recombines TRBV19 with TRBJ1-4; 8 nucleotides align to TRBD1. This CDR3 contains 15 residues. Germline V gene lookup returns CDR1 LNHDA and CDR2 SQIVND (reference sequence). J lost 7 bases, V lost 4 bases, and 8 bases had no gene match. The CDR3 reads CASSTGQGDGEKLFF. The DNA for the CDR3 is TGTGCCAGTAGTACCGGACAGGGAGACGGTGAAAAACTGTTTTTT.

This chain connects TRBV19 to TRBJ2-3; no clear D gene. V was pared by 4 bases and J by 5 bases, with 10 bases between. This CDR3 has 13 residues. The germline gives CDR1 LNHDA, CDR2 SQIVND (reference sequence). The CDR3, as DNA: TGTGCCAGTAGTAGGTTGCCGGGAGATACGCAGTATTTT. This encodes CASSRLPGDTQYF.

This chain uses TRBV6-5 with TRBJ2-7; TRBD2 might be the D (5 bases). CDR3 length: 15 amino acids. V lost 4 bases and J 0 bases, leaving 13 bases between the germline ends. Germline V gives CDR1 MNHEY, CDR2 SVGAGI. Here the CDR3 reads CASSLRDATSYEQYF. In nucleotides, the CDR3 is TGTGCCAGCAGTTTGAGGGATGCCACCTCCTACGAGCAGTACTTC.

This chain joins TRBV6-1 and TRBJ2-7, with 8 bases matching TRBD2. Germline values: CDR1 MNHNS, CDR2 SASEGT. The CDR3 loop spans 14 amino acids. The J segment lost 2 bases and the V segment lost 3 bases, leaving 3 bases of the junction unmatched. This chain's CDR3 is CASSEPGLAYEQYF. CDR3 DNA: TGTGCCAGCAGTGAGCCGGGACTAGCCTACGAGCAGTACTTC.

V is TRBV5-1 and J is TRBJ1-2, with TRBD1 identical over 9 bases. The length of the CDR3 is 15 residues. CDR1 SGHRS and CDR2 YFSETQ come from the germline V gene. V shed 0 bases and J 7 bases; nucleotides not matched to a gene: 7. CDR3 loop: CASSLDYGTGSGYTF. Written as DNA, the CDR3 is TGCGCCAGCAGCTTGGATTACGGGACAGGGAGTGGCTACACCTTC.

V usage is TRBV23-1 and J usage is TRBJ2-7; TRBD1 matches at 9 bases. TRBV23-1 is reported as an ORF; its role is uncertain. V shed 3 bases and J 6 bases; nucleotides not matched to a gene: 18. The CDR3 is made up of 18 amino acids. The CDR3 DNA reads as TGCGCCAGCAGTCATCCCAACAGGGGGCCAGGACGGGTCTGCGAGCAGTACTTC. Protein: CASSHPNRGPGRVCEQYF.

CDR3 DNA: TGTGCCAGCAGTGAAGCCGCGACAGTCCAAGAGACCCAGTACTTC. It specifies CASSEAATVQETQYF. The J gene is TRBJ2-5, the V gene TRBV6-1, with D possibly TRBD1 on 5 matching bases. CDR3 length: 15 amino acids. Trimming shortened V by 0 bases and J by 1 base, and 9 bases separated the two germline ends. Germline loops: CDR1 MNHNS, CDR2 SASEGT.

V is TRBV2 and J is TRBJ2-7; 7 bases fit TRBD1. The CDR3 has 13 residues. Looked up from germline, CDR1 is SNHLY and CDR2 is FYNNEI. V dropped 8 bases and J dropped 3; count of bases not matched to a gene: 7. The CDR3 sequence is CASHGQADYEQYF. The CDR3 region has the DNA TGTGCCAGCCACGGACAGGCGGACTACGAGCAGTACTTC. The entire variable domain, with the rest obtained from reference TRBV2 and TRBJ2-7, is as follows: EPEVTQTPSHQVTQMGQEVILRCVPISNHLYFYWYRQILGQKVEFLVSFYNNEISEKSEIFDDQFSVERPDGSNFTLKIRSTKLEDSAMYFCASHGQADYEQYFGPGTRLTVT.

The chain carries TRBV2 and TRBJ1-4; D possibly corresponds to TRBD1 (5 bases). This CDR3 is 14 amino acids long. Trimming removed 4 bases at V and 7 bases at J, with 13 bases between. The germline V gene has CDR1 SNHLY and CDR2 FYNNEI. The CDR3 spells CASSGTTLSEKLFF. In DNA form, the CDR3 reads TGTGCCAGCAGTGGGACAACCCTGAGTGAAAAACTGTTTTTT.